The rows below give T cell receptor beta chains drawn from one sample of a study of blood T cells in healthy people across ages. Via MiXCR, TCRdb re-called the 5' RACE reads, giving one row per CDR3 protein. The sample lists about 690,000 distinct CDR3 sequences, approximately 40% seen once, with about 32% in the top ten. Sequencing was performed on blood. Every receptor here comes from an older man in good health. Each CDR3 is given with its conserved first and last residue. The order of the fields is clone size, D gene, CDR3 length, J gene, V gene, CDR3 DNA, CDR3 protein. A D gene is named only where the DNA matches it firmly. Size is stated for part of the rows, as once, few or many counts, or as a class when the clone is expanded.

clone_size: many
d_call: NA
cdr3_length: 13
j_call: TRBJ2-7
v_call: TRBV7-2
cdr3_nt: TGTGCCAGCAGCTTAGCACAGGACTACGAGCAGTACTTC
cdr3_aa: CASSLAQDYEQYF

clone_size: NA
d_call: NA
cdr3_length: 14
j_call: TRBJ2-1
v_call: TRBV4-3
cdr3_nt: TGCGCCAGCAGCCAAGAGTCGTCTATAAATAGGCAGTTCTTC
cdr3_aa: CASSQESSINRQFF

clone_size: few
d_call: NA
cdr3_length: 15
j_call: TRBJ2-7
v_call: TRBV7-2
cdr3_nt: TGTGCCAGCAGCTTAACCCGGGACAAGTTCTACGAGCAGTACTTC
cdr3_aa: CASSLTRDKFYEQYF

clone_size: NA
d_call: TRBD1
cdr3_length: 14
j_call: TRBJ1-6
v_call: TRBV3-1
cdr3_nt: TGTGCCAGCAGCCAAAACAGGGGCCCTCTACCCCTCCACTTT
cdr3_aa: CASSQNRGPLPLHF

clone_size: NA
d_call: TRBD2
cdr3_length: 18
j_call: TRBJ2-2
v_call: TRBV4-2
cdr3_nt: TGTGCCAGCAGCCAAGATATGGCGGGAGCGTCCAACACCGGGGAGCTGTTTTTT
cdr3_aa: CASSQDMAGASNTGELFF

clone_size: few
d_call: NA
cdr3_length: 14
j_call: TRBJ1-2
v_call: TRBV6-2/TRBV6-3
cdr3_nt: TGTGCCAGCATCCGGGTCCAGGGCTCGGGTGGCTACACCTTC
cdr3_aa: CASIRVQGSGGYTF

clone_size: NA
d_call: TRBD1
cdr3_length: 18
j_call: TRBJ1-2
v_call: TRBV4-1
cdr3_nt: TGCGCCAGCAGCCAAGATCACCGACAGGGCCTAGCTAACTATGGCTACACCTTC
cdr3_aa: CASSQDHRQGLANYGYTF

clone_size: once
d_call: TRBD2
cdr3_length: 16
j_call: TRBJ2-1
v_call: TRBV20-1
cdr3_nt: TGCAGTGCTAGGGGGGCTAGCGGGGGCACCTACAATGAGCAGTTCTTC
cdr3_aa: CSARGASGGTYNEQFF

clone_size: few
d_call: NA
cdr3_length: 14
j_call: TRBJ1-5
v_call: TRBV25-1
cdr3_nt: TGTGCCAGCAGTGAGACAGGTAGAAGTCAGCCCCAGCATTTT
cdr3_aa: CASSETGRSQPQHF

clone_size: NA
d_call: NA
cdr3_length: 13
j_call: TRBJ1-1
v_call: TRBV5-1
cdr3_nt: TGCGCCAGCAGCTCGGAGGGACATTCGGAGGCTTTCTTT
cdr3_aa: CASSSEGHSEAFF

clone_size: NA
d_call: NA
cdr3_length: 16
j_call: TRBJ2-2
v_call: TRBV5-1
cdr3_nt: TGCGCCAGCAGCTTGCAGTTGCAGTCGAACACCGGGGAGCTGTTTTTT
cdr3_aa: CASSLQLQSNTGELFF

clone_size: NA
d_call: NA
cdr3_length: 14
j_call: TRBJ1-4
v_call: TRBV7-9
cdr3_nt: TGTGCCAGCAGTATGGGAGGGGCTAATGAAAAACTGTTTTTT
cdr3_aa: CASSMGGANEKLFF

clone_size: NA
d_call: TRBD2
cdr3_length: 15
j_call: TRBJ2-7
v_call: TRBV6-2/TRBV6-3
cdr3_nt: TGTGCCAGCAGTTTTAGCGGGCGGGGACCCTACGAGCAGTACTTC
cdr3_aa: CASSFSGRGPYEQYF

clone_size: NA
d_call: NA
cdr3_length: 15
j_call: TRBJ2-5
v_call: TRBV4-2
cdr3_nt: TGTGCCAGCAGCCAAGACACACAGGGGCGGGGTGAGCAGTACTTC
cdr3_aa: CASSQDTQGRGEQYF

clone_size: NA
d_call: TRBD2
cdr3_length: 16
j_call: TRBJ2-3
v_call: TRBV20-1
cdr3_nt: TGCAGTGTGACCCCCGGGACTAGCCAAAGCACAGATACGCAGTATTTT
cdr3_aa: CSVTPGTSQSTDTQYF

clone_size: many
d_call: NA
cdr3_length: 14
j_call: TRBJ1-1
v_call: TRBV6-2/TRBV6-3
cdr3_nt: TGTGCCAGCAGTTACCACAGGGAGAACACTGAAGCTTTCTTT
cdr3_aa: CASSYHRENTEAFF

clone_size: few
d_call: NA
cdr3_length: 14
j_call: TRBJ2-1
v_call: TRBV5-1
cdr3_nt: TGCGCCAGCAGCTCAAAAGGAGATATATATGAGCAGTTCTTC
cdr3_aa: CASSSKGDIYEQFF

clone_size: NA
d_call: TRBD1
cdr3_length: 14
j_call: TRBJ2-5
v_call: TRBV11-3
cdr3_nt: TGTGCCAGCAGCTCGCGACAGGGGCCCGAGGCCCAGTACTTC
cdr3_aa: CASSSRQGPEAQYF

clone_size: NA
d_call: NA
cdr3_length: 11
j_call: TRBJ2-7
v_call: TRBV29-1
cdr3_nt: TGCAGCGTTGCAGGGGAGGGCGAGCAGTACTTC
cdr3_aa: CSVAGEGEQYF

clone_size: NA
d_call: TRBD2
cdr3_length: 16
j_call: TRBJ2-3
v_call: TRBV20-1
cdr3_nt: TGCAGTGCGCCCATAACTAGCGGGGGGTCCACAGATACGCAGTATTTT
cdr3_aa: CSAPITSGGSTDTQYF

clone_size: NA
d_call: NA
cdr3_length: 14
j_call: TRBJ2-7
v_call: TRBV6-2/TRBV6-3
cdr3_nt: TGTGCCAGCACCTTCGGAGGGGGGGCCGTCGAGCAGTACTTC
cdr3_aa: CASTFGGGAVEQYF

clone_size: few
d_call: NA
cdr3_length: 14
j_call: TRBJ2-5
v_call: TRBV7-9
cdr3_nt: TGTGCCAGCAGCTTAGCGGTGCAGTCGGAGACCCAGTACTTC
cdr3_aa: CASSLAVQSETQYF

clone_size: NA
d_call: NA
cdr3_length: 17
j_call: TRBJ2-1
v_call: TRBV7-6
cdr3_nt: TGTGCCAGCAGCCCCCGGCGGGGACAAGTTGATTACAATGAGCAGTTCTTC
cdr3_aa: CASSPRRGQVDYNEQFF

clone_size: NA
d_call: TRBD2
cdr3_length: 16
j_call: TRBJ2-3
v_call: TRBV15
cdr3_nt: TGTGCCACCAGCAGAGTAGCGGGAGGACCCACGGATACGCAGTATTTT
cdr3_aa: CATSRVAGGPTDTQYF

clone_size: once
d_call: NA
cdr3_length: 15
j_call: TRBJ1-2
v_call: TRBV7-9
cdr3_nt: TGTGCCAGCAGCAGAGCTGACAGGCCCTCGGGTGGCTACACCTTC
cdr3_aa: CASSRADRPSGGYTF

clone_size: NA
d_call: TRBD1
cdr3_length: 17
j_call: TRBJ1-3
v_call: TRBV4-2
cdr3_nt: TGTGCCAGCAGCCAAGCCTTGACAGGGCTCTCTGGAAACACCATATATTTT
cdr3_aa: CASSQALTGLSGNTIYF

clone_size: few
d_call: TRBD1
cdr3_length: 15
j_call: TRBJ2-3
v_call: TRBV7-2
cdr3_nt: TGTGCCAGCAGCCCTCGACAGGGTCAGGCAGATACGCAGTATTTT
cdr3_aa: CASSPRQGQADTQYF

clone_size: NA
d_call: NA
cdr3_length: 12
j_call: TRBJ2-1
v_call: TRBV5-1
cdr3_nt: TGCGCCAGCAGTCCACAGGGAACTGAGCAGTTCTTC
cdr3_aa: CASSPQGTEQFF

clone_size: many
d_call: NA
cdr3_length: 16
j_call: TRBJ1-1
v_call: TRBV6-2/TRBV6-3
cdr3_nt: TGTGCCAGCAGTTACCGATCGGGGGAGCCGAACACTGAAGCTTTCTTT
cdr3_aa: CASSYRSGEPNTEAFF

clone_size: NA
d_call: NA
cdr3_length: 14
j_call: TRBJ2-7
v_call: TRBV6-5
cdr3_nt: TGTGCCAGCAGAAACCTCAGGGGTCCGGACGAGCAGTACTTC
cdr3_aa: CASRNLRGPDEQYF

clone_size: NA
d_call: NA
cdr3_length: 17
j_call: TRBJ1-1
v_call: TRBV4-1
cdr3_nt: TGCGCCAGCAGCCAAGATGAGGCGGGCCCTCTGAACACTGAAGCTTTCTTT
cdr3_aa: CASSQDEAGPLNTEAFF

clone_size: NA
d_call: NA
cdr3_length: 15
j_call: TRBJ1-5
v_call: TRBV6-1
cdr3_nt: TGTGCCAGCAGTGGTGCAGCTGATAGCAATCAGCCCCAGCATTTT
cdr3_aa: CASSGAADSNQPQHF

clone_size: NA
d_call: TRBD1
cdr3_length: 14
j_call: TRBJ2-7
v_call: TRBV9
cdr3_nt: TGTGCCAGCAGCGTAGAGGGGGCTCTGGTCGAGCAGTACTTC
cdr3_aa: CASSVEGALVEQYF

clone_size: once
d_call: NA
cdr3_length: 17
j_call: TRBJ2-6
v_call: TRBV11-2
cdr3_nt: TGTGCCAGCAGCTTAGATTTCGGGGGTCACGGGGCCAACGTCCCGACTTTC
cdr3_aa: CASSLDFGGHGANVPTF

clone_size: many
d_call: NA
cdr3_length: 15
j_call: TRBJ1-4
v_call: TRBV20-1
cdr3_nt: TGCAGTGCCCTGGACCAAGGGACCCTACCGGAAAAACTGTTTTTT
cdr3_aa: CSALDQGTLPEKLFF

clone_size: few
d_call: TRBD2
cdr3_length: 17
j_call: TRBJ2-3
v_call: TRBV5-1
cdr3_nt: TGCGCCAGCAGCCGCTCGACTAGCGGGGGCCCCACAGATACGCAGTATTTT
cdr3_aa: CASSRSTSGGPTDTQYF

clone_size: NA
d_call: TRBD1
cdr3_length: 16
j_call: TRBJ2-1
v_call: TRBV24-1
cdr3_nt: TGTGCCACCAGTGACAAACGGACAGGGTCGTTTCGTGAGCAGTTCTTC
cdr3_aa: CATSDKRTGSFREQFF

clone_size: NA
d_call: TRBD1
cdr3_length: 13
j_call: TRBJ1-2
v_call: TRBV3-1
cdr3_nt: TGTGCCAGCAGCCGGGGACAGGGTGGGGTCTACACCTTC
cdr3_aa: CASSRGQGGVYTF

clone_size: NA
d_call: TRBD1
cdr3_length: 14
j_call: TRBJ1-2
v_call: TRBV7-2
cdr3_nt: TGTGCCGGCAGACCTGGACAGGCCCAATATGGCTACACCTTC
cdr3_aa: CAGRPGQAQYGYTF

clone_size: many
d_call: TRBD2
cdr3_length: 13
j_call: TRBJ2-5
v_call: TRBV20-1
cdr3_nt: TGCAGTGCTAATAGCGGGACTAAAGAGACCCAGTACTTC
cdr3_aa: CSANSGTKETQYF

clone_size: once
d_call: TRBD1
cdr3_length: 16
j_call: TRBJ2-7
v_call: TRBV4-2
cdr3_nt: TGTGCCAGCAGCTCCTTAGGACAGGGGGACTACAATGAGCAGTACTTC
cdr3_aa: CASSSLGQGDYNEQYF

clone_size: NA
d_call: NA
cdr3_length: 15
j_call: TRBJ2-5
v_call: TRBV6-2/TRBV6-3
cdr3_nt: TGTGCCAGCAGCCAGCCCAGACACGTCCAAGAGACCCAGTACTTC
cdr3_aa: CASSQPRHVQETQYF

clone_size: NA
d_call: NA
cdr3_length: 16
j_call: TRBJ1-4
v_call: TRBV4-2
cdr3_nt: TGTGCCAGCAGCCAAGATAGAAGCGAAATTAATGAAAAACTGTTTTTT
cdr3_aa: CASSQDRSEINEKLFF

clone_size: few
d_call: TRBD1
cdr3_length: 16
j_call: TRBJ2-7
v_call: TRBV9
cdr3_nt: TGTGCCAGCAGCGTAGGAAAAAGGACAGGGATCTACGAGCAGTACTTC
cdr3_aa: CASSVGKRTGIYEQYF

clone_size: NA
d_call: NA
cdr3_length: 14
j_call: TRBJ2-1
v_call: TRBV4-3
cdr3_nt: TGCGCCAGCAGCCGAAGTCTAGCTGGAAATGAGCAGTTCTTC
cdr3_aa: CASSRSLAGNEQFF

clone_size: NA
d_call: NA
cdr3_length: 14
j_call: TRBJ2-7
v_call: TRBV5-6
cdr3_nt: TGTGCCAGCAGCTTGTATATATCCAACTACGAGCAGTACTTC
cdr3_aa: CASSLYISNYEQYF

clone_size: NA
d_call: NA
cdr3_length: 18
j_call: TRBJ2-2
v_call: TRBV27
cdr3_nt: TGTGCCAGCAGTTTATCGATATTGACACCCGCGAGCACCGGGGAGCTGTTTTTT
cdr3_aa: CASSLSILTPASTGELFF

clone_size: NA
d_call: NA
cdr3_length: 17
j_call: TRBJ2-4
v_call: TRBV18
cdr3_nt: TGTGCCAGCTCAAGCAGAGACAGAACAGGAGCCAAAAACATTCAGTACTTC
cdr3_aa: CASSSRDRTGAKNIQYF

clone_size: NA
d_call: TRBD1
cdr3_length: 13
j_call: TRBJ1-2
v_call: TRBV28
cdr3_nt: TGTGCCAGCAGAACGCGGACAGGGTATGGCTACACCTTC
cdr3_aa: CASRTRTGYGYTF

clone_size: NA
d_call: NA
cdr3_length: 13
j_call: TRBJ1-2
v_call: TRBV5-1
cdr3_nt: TGCGCCAGCAGCGTGGAACAAAACCGTGGCTACACCTTC
cdr3_aa: CASSVEQNRGYTF

clone_size: NA
d_call: TRBD2
cdr3_length: 23
j_call: TRBJ2-1
v_call: TRBV24-1
cdr3_nt: TGTGCCACCAGTGATGCGCCGGGACAGGGGACGCATGGTACGGGACTAGCGGGAGGGGTGCAGTTCTTC
cdr3_aa: CATSDAPGQGTHGTGLAGGVQFF

clone_size: NA
d_call: NA
cdr3_length: 14
j_call: TRBJ2-3
v_call: TRBV20-1
cdr3_nt: TGCAGTGCTAGAGATCCGCAGGGCGCAGATACGCAGTATTTT
cdr3_aa: CSARDPQGADTQYF

clone_size: NA
d_call: TRBD2
cdr3_length: 18
j_call: TRBJ2-7
v_call: TRBV6-5
cdr3_nt: TGTGCCAGCAGTTACGGGCTAGCGGGAGGGCGATTAGTGGATGAGCAGTACTTC
cdr3_aa: CASSYGLAGGRLVDEQYF

clone_size: few
d_call: NA
cdr3_length: 16
j_call: TRBJ2-7
v_call: TRBV6-6
cdr3_nt: TGTGCCAGCAGCTCTCCCGCCCCTAGCGACTCCTACGAGCAGTACTTC
cdr3_aa: CASSSPAPSDSYEQYF

clone_size: few
d_call: NA
cdr3_length: 15
j_call: TRBJ2-5
v_call: TRBV5-1
cdr3_nt: TGCGCCAGCAGCTTTAATAGGGTGGAGCAAGAGACCCAGTACTTC
cdr3_aa: CASSFNRVEQETQYF

clone_size: few
d_call: TRBD2
cdr3_length: 14
j_call: TRBJ2-5
v_call: TRBV7-2
cdr3_nt: TGTGCCAGCAGCGTAGCGGGGGGGAAAGAGACCCAGTACTTC
cdr3_aa: CASSVAGGKETQYF

clone_size: NA
d_call: NA
cdr3_length: 15
j_call: TRBJ2-7
v_call: TRBV4-3
cdr3_nt: TGCGCCAGCAGCCATCGGGTTGGGAGGACCTACGAGCAGTACTTC
cdr3_aa: CASSHRVGRTYEQYF

clone_size: many
d_call: TRBD1
cdr3_length: 13
j_call: TRBJ1-2
v_call: TRBV24-1
cdr3_nt: TGTGCCACTCAAAGACAGGGATCTTATGGCTACACCTTC
cdr3_aa: CATQRQGSYGYTF

clone_size: NA
d_call: NA
cdr3_length: 10
j_call: TRBJ1-5
v_call: TRBV14
cdr3_nt: TGTGCCAGCAGGAAACAGCCCCAGCATTTT
cdr3_aa: CASRKQPQHF

clone_size: NA
d_call: TRBD2
cdr3_length: 15
j_call: TRBJ2-3
v_call: TRBV5-1
cdr3_nt: TGCGCCAGCAGCTTTTTTGCGGGAGTAACAGATACGCAGTATTTT
cdr3_aa: CASSFFAGVTDTQYF